This T cell receptor beta chain appears in the sequencing data of a study of blood T cell repertoires in COVID-19. At the level of the study: In each case, the material was cDNA or gDNA derived from T cells, B-cell-depleted T cells, or PBMCs.

In the original analysis: Nucleated cell counts were estimated from reference gene primer amplification. Method: immunoSEQ multiplex PCR; TCRdb's copy keeps in-frame clones and lacks some. From that table come the V and J calls and clone size; the DNA was used to work out D and trimming. This table has about 330,000 clones, roughly 86% appearing once. Seattle-derived patients entered the study during active infection and were followed longitudinally. Germline V gene sequence: CDR1 MNHEY, CDR2 SVGAGI. There are 15 residues in the CDR3. Trimming at V came to 2 bases and at J to 4 bases, leaving 7 bases not matched to a gene.

This sequence was found in a man aged 25 to 40 with COVID-19, enrolled during active disease. The specimen sequenced was peripheral blood. The chain joins TRBV6-5 to TRBJ2-5, with TRBD2 matching 7 bases. The CDR3: CASSYPGGGRETQYF. The CDR3, as DNA: TGTGCCAGCAGTTACCCGGGAGGCGGTAGAGAGACCCAGTACTTC.